What follows are 23 T cell receptor beta chains derived from one specimen sequenced in a study of cytomegalovirus exposure and HLA in healthy donors. 60 Vbeta and 13 Jbeta primers were used in PCR. The method was immunoSEQ multiplex PCR; TCRdb's version includes in-frame clones alone and lacks a portion of them. In the table there are about 160,000 clones, roughly 77% of which are singletons. The material sequenced was PBMCs. The receptors come from a man between 50 and 59 years old in good health and CMV-seropositive.

J is TRBJ1-1 and V is TRBV6-1, with D possibly matching TRBD1 (6 bases). The germline gives CDR1 MNHNS, CDR2 SASEGT. Trimming stripped 1 base from V and 0 bases from J, with 9 bases between. The CDR3 length is 15 residues. CDR3 DNA sequence: TGTGCCAGCAGTGAAGAAACAGGGATGAACACTGAAGCTTTCTTT. Translating it yields CASSEETGMNTEAFF.

This clone was picked up one time. The chain carries TRBV5-4 and TRBJ1-5; 7 nucleotides line up with TRBD1. The length of the CDR3 is 15 residues. The V and J ends lost 2 bases and 4 bases, in that order; junction bases with no gene match: 6. CDR1 is SGHNT, CDR2 YYREEE, per germline (reference sequence). The CDR3 loop is CASSLGGGINQPQHF. The CDR3 DNA sequence: TGTGCCAGCAGCTTAGGAGGGGGCATAAATCAGCCCCAGCATTTT.

V is TRBV7-2 and J is TRBJ1-4, with no clear D. Germline loops: CDR1 SGHTA, CDR2 FQGNSA. The CDR3 contains 17 residues. Trimming pared 0 bases from V and 5 bases from J, leaving 16 bases between. CDR3 in DNA: TGTGCCAGCAGCTTAGCGCCCCGGGGATGGGCGAATGAAAAACTGTTTTTT. The encoded protein is CASSLAPRGWANEKLFF.

CDR3 nucleotide sequence: TGTGCCAGTAGTATCTCTGACAGGGGGACCCAGCCCCAGCATTTT. Its protein is CASSISDRGTQPQHF. The genes are TRBV19 and TRBJ1-5, with 9 bases that match TRBD1. CDR3 length: 15 amino acids. Per germline, CDR1 LNHDA and CDR2 SQIVND (reference sequence). V was pared by 3 bases and J by 7 bases, with 7 bases of the junction left unmatched.

This rearrangement joins TRBV5-1 to TRBJ1-1; perhaps TRBD1 as D (6 bases). Germline V lookup: CDR1 SGHRS, CDR2 YFSETQ. V shed 5 bases and J shed 0 bases, with 14 bases lying between them. This CDR3 region has 15 residues. The CDR3 sequence: CASRVETGMNTEAFF. The CDR3 bases are TGCGCCAGCAGAGTCGAAACAGGGATGAACACTGAAGCTTTCTTT.

J is TRBJ2-3 and V is TRBV6-1, with TRBD2 identical over 9 bases. The V gene's germline CDR1 is MNHNS and CDR2 SASEGT. The V and J ends lost 7 bases and 1 base, in that order; junction bases with no gene match: 3. The CDR3 has 14 residues. CDR3 sequence: CASTQRGGTDTQYF. The DNA of the CDR3 is TGTGCCAGCACCCAGCGGGGGGGCACAGATACGCAGTATTTT.

The CDR3 here is CASRKAAGSSYNEQFF. CDR3 in DNA: TGTGCCAGCAGAAAGGCGGCGGGGAGCTCCTACAATGAGCAGTTCTTC. V usage is TRBV7-9 and J usage is TRBJ2-1, with D perhaps matching TRBD2 (6 bases). Germline CDR1 SEHNR, CDR2 FQNEAQ (reference sequence). This CDR3 region has 16 residues. V lost 6 bases and J lost 0, with 15 bases in between.

V and J are TRBV28 and TRBJ2-7; D unclear. This CDR3 is 14 amino acids long. Trimming took 7 bases from V and 0 from J, leaving 13 bases between them. Looked up from germline, CDR1 is MDHEN and CDR2 is SYDVKM. CDR3 nucleotide sequence: TGTGCCAGCAAATTCTACGATGACTCCTACGAGCAGTACTTC. It is translated as CASKFYDDSYEQYF.

The J gene is TRBJ2-7, the V gene TRBV6-1; a possible D gene is TRBD1 (5 bases). The CDR3 extends over 13 amino acids. The ends were cut back, 5 bases at V and 0 bases at J, with 8 bases in the middle. CDR1 is MNHNS, CDR2 SASEGT, per germline. DNA of the CDR3: TGTGCCAGCAGTTCTACAGGCTCCTACGAGCAGTACTTC. It translates to CASSSTGSYEQYF.

V usage is TRBV5-5 and J usage is TRBJ1-1; D not resolved. Trimming left V 0 bases short and J 7 bases short, with 7 bases between. CDR3 size: 12 residues. Germline CDR1 and CDR2: SGHKS and YYEKEE (reference sequence). CDR3 sequence reads: CASSLGRSEAFF. The CDR3 DNA reads as TGTGCCAGCAGCTTGGGCAGAAGTGAAGCTTTCTTT.

This clone was seen once. The chain joins TRBV6-6 to TRBJ1-5; maybe TRBD1 (5 bases). Germline CDR1 and CDR2: MNHNY and SVGAGI (reference sequence). The V and J ends lost 2 bases and 2 bases respectively, with 13 bases between them. This CDR3 is built from 16 residues. The CDR3 is CASSYGTQGGNQPQHF. CDR3 DNA sequence: TGTGCCAGCAGTTACGGGACTCAAGGCGGCAATCAGCCCCAGCATTTT.

The chain has TRBV7-2 and TRBJ2-1; TRBD2 might be the D (7 bases). CDR3 size: 15 residues. Looked up from germline, CDR1 is SGHTA and CDR2 is FQGNSA. Deletions cut 4 bases from V and 6 bases from J, with 16 bases between. CDR3 DNA sequence: TGTGCCAGCAGCTCCCGGGGGGCCGCTACCAATGAGCAGTTCTTC. Amino acid sequence: CASSSRGAATNEQFF.

The chain links TRBV2 to TRBJ1-4, with D tentatively TRBD1 (6 bases). Between the trimmed V and J ends, which lost 7 bases and 4 bases, there was a span of 13 bases. The CDR3 extends over 14 amino acids. Germline loops: CDR1 SNHLY, CDR2 FYNNEI. CDR3 coding DNA: TGTGCCAGCAACCTCGGACAGAATAATGAAAAACTGTTTTTT. The encoded protein is CASNLGQNNEKLFF.

The chain links TRBV9 to TRBJ1-3; D not resolved. Germline-derived CDR1 and CDR2 are SGDLS and YYNGEE. V was shortened by 0 bases and J by 0 bases, with 10 bases between the two germline ends. The CDR3 extends over 16 amino acids. The CDR3 region has the DNA TGTGCCAGCAGCGTAGGGCAGGCCATCTCTGGAAACACCATATATTTT. This sequence encodes CASSVGQAISGNTIYF.

The J gene is TRBJ1-5, the V gene TRBV7-2; D gene unclear. Germline-derived CDR1 and CDR2 are SGHTA and FQGNSA. There are 18 residues in the CDR3. The V gene lost 2 bases and the J gene lost 0 bases, with 17 bases spanning the gap. The CDR3: CASSLNPPYRVSNQPQHF. The CDR3 nucleotides are TGTGCCAGCAGCTTAAATCCCCCCTACCGGGTTAGCAATCAGCCCCAGCATTTT.

The V gene is TRBV6-6, the J gene TRBJ1-1; TRBD1 matches 8 bases. The CDR3 length is 16 residues. The germline V gene encodes CDR1 MNHNY and CDR2 SVGAGI (reference sequence). J was trimmed by 4 bases and V by 0 bases; bases with no gene match: 7. The CDR3 protein is CASSYSTGVIGTEAFF. Here the CDR3 DNA reads TGTGCCAGCAGTTACTCGACAGGGGTGATCGGCACTGAAGCTTTCTTT.

The rearrangement links TRBV4-2 to TRBJ2-1; D gene uncertain. CDR1 and CDR2 (germline): LGHNA, YNFKEQ. V was cut by 4 bases and J by 0 bases, with 16 bases left in between. This CDR3 comprises 17 residues. CDR3 loop: CASSRHVDRSSYNEQFF. The CDR3 DNA reads TGTGCCAGCAGCCGGCATGTAGACCGGAGCTCCTACAATGAGCAGTTCTTC.

The chain links TRBV18 to TRBJ1-1; D may be TRBD1 (6 bases). Germline lookup yields CDR1 KGHSH and CDR2 LQKENI. This CDR3 contains 13 residues. The V gene lost 5 bases and the J gene lost 4 bases, with 11 bases spanning the gap. The CDR3 nucleotides read TGTGCCAGCTCAAGCCAGGGGCCCACTGAAGCTTTCTTT. It encodes CASSSQGPTEAFF.

V and J are TRBV6-1 and TRBJ2-6; D ambiguous. Trimming left V 0 bases short and J 2 bases short, with 11 bases between. The germline gives CDR1 MNHNS, CDR2 SASEGT. CDR3 length equals 17 residues. The CDR3 bases are TGTGCCAGCAGTGAAGCTAGTGAAGTCGCTGGGGCCAACGTCCTGACTTTC. It specifies CASSEASEVAGANVLTF.

The V and J genes are TRBV5-1 and TRBJ1-2; 8 nucleotides align to TRBD1. The CDR3 sequence is 16 residues long. The germline gives CDR1 SGHRS, CDR2 YFSETQ. The trim removed 4 bases at V and 7 bases at J, leaving 15 bases unmatched. This chain's CDR3 is CASSPRPETGVSGYTF. As DNA, the CDR3 is TGCGCCAGCAGCCCAAGGCCTGAGACAGGGGTTAGTGGCTACACCTTC.

This sequence joins TRBV5-1 and TRBJ2-7; possible D gene TRBD1, 5 bases. In germline, CDR1 is SGHRS, CDR2 YFSETQ. Trimming removed 3 bases at V and 5 bases at J, with 18 bases between. The CDR3 length is 15 residues. This CDR3 is CASSSTRQTGDEQYF. CDR3 nucleotides: TGCGCCAGCAGCTCCACTCGACAGACTGGGGACGAGCAGTACTTC.

This clone turned up a few times. V gene TRBV28 combines with J gene TRBJ1-4; 8 bases match TRBD1. This CDR3 is built from 15 residues. The V and J ends lost 0 bases and 8 bases, in that order; junction bases with no gene match: 5. Germline CDR1 MDHEN, CDR2 SYDVKM. CDR3 loop: CASSLWRTGREKLFF. CDR3 DNA sequence: TGTGCCAGCAGTTTATGGAGGACAGGGAGAGAAAAACTGTTTTTT.

Concerning this clone: A read error may produce the germline difference seen at one junction end. This chain uses TRBV7-6 with TRBJ2-1, with D possibly matching TRBD2 (6 bases). The germline V gene encodes CDR1 SGHVS and CDR2 FNYEAQ. The CDR3 contains 17 residues. Written as DNA, the CDR3 is TGTGCCAGCAGTTCAGGAGGCGGGAAAAGGACTTACAATAAGCAGTTCTTC. This translates into CASSSGGGKRTYNKQFF.